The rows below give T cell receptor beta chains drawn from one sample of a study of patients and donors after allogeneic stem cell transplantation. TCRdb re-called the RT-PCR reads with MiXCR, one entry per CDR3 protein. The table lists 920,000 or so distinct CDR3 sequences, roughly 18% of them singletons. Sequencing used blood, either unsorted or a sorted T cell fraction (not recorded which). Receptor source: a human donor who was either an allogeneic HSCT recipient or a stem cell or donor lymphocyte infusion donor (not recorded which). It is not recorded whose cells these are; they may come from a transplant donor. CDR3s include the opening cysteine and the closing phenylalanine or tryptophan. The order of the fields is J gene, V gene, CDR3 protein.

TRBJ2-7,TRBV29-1,CSVVIASSYEQYF
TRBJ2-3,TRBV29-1,CSVAGLEDVTDTQYF
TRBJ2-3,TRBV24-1,CATSDPGSGDTQYF
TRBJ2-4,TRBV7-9,CASSLEEWGAKNIQYF
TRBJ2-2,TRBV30,CAWSTQTGELFF
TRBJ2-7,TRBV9,CASSVSSGSEQYF
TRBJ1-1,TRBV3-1,CASSQRRGQTMNTEAFF
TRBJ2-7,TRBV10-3,CAIRFGTGGYEQYF
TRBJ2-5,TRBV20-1,CSARDVGGAGETQYF
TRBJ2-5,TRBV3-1,CASSQDQRGTQYF
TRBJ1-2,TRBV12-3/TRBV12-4,CASSLTDAYGYTF
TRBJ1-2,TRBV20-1,CSARTPGQGYGYTF
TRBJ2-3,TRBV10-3,CAISGRGFADTQYF
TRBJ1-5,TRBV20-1,CSARGTALYSNQPQHF
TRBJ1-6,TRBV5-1,CASSLDGRGRVNSPLHF
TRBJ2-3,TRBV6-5,CASSYDRGPRDTQYF
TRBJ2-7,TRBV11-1,CASSLELAGGPRSYEQYF
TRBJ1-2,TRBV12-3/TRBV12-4,CASSLAGTGDIYGYTF
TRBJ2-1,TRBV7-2,CASSSPKEQFF
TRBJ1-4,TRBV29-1,CSVTGESTNEKLFF
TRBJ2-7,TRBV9,CASSWDRGPSEQYF
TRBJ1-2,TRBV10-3,CAISASGGRSYGYTF
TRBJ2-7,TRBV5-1,CASSPRTGGQSEQYF
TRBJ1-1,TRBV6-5,CASSYSLGGNTEAFF
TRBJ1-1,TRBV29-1,CSVYSGVTEAFF
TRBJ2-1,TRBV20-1,CSVAGPGANEQFF
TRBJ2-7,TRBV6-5,CASSSRNGGYYEQYF
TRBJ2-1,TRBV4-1,CASSHSRQRNEQFF
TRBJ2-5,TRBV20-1,CSARGLAVMQTQYF
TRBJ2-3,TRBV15,CATSRAGLAASTDTQYF
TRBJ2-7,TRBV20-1,CSARDRSTSGTREQCF